A single sample is the source of the 20 T cell receptor beta chains below, sequenced in a study of OX40 agonist ivuxolimab in advanced cancers. The assay was immunoSEQ multiplex PCR, and TCRdb's table has in-frame clones only and misses some. The table records tens of thousands of clones, roughly 90% of them present only once. The input for sequencing was CD4+ or CD8+ T cells sorted from blood, taken in a trial of the OX40 agonist ivuxolimab. These receptors were collected from an adult with an advanced solid tumor such as melanoma, head and neck, liver or kidney cancer.

The rearrangement uses TRBV5-5 and TRBJ1-2, with D maybe TRBD1 (5 bases). Trimming shortened V by 4 bases and J by 3 bases, and 13 bases separated the two germline ends. Germline lookup yields CDR1 SGHKS and CDR2 YYEKEE (reference sequence). The CDR3 is 14 amino acids. CDR3 loop: CASSPRESHYGYTF. The CDR3, as DNA: TGTGCCAGCAGCCCCAGGGAGTCCCACTATGGCTACACCTTC.

The sample holds a few counts of this clone. This chain joins TRBV27 and TRBJ1-1; 10 nucleotides align to TRBD1. Germline loops: CDR1 MNHEY, CDR2 SMNVEV (reference sequence). J gave up 4 bases and V 7 bases, and 3 bases lay outside the gene matches. The CDR3 sequence is 13 residues long. DNA for the CDR3: TGTGCCAGCACCAGGACAGGGGGCACTGAAGCTTTCTTT. The encoded protein is CASTRTGGTEAFF.

The chain carries TRBV13 and TRBJ2-5, with D unresolved. This CDR3 spans 14 amino acids. CDR1 is PRHDT and CDR2 is FYEKMQ in the germline V gene (reference sequence). V was pared by 5 bases and J by 1 base, with 11 bases between. CDR3 sequence reads: CASSPRGSQETQYF. CDR3 bases: TGTGCCAGCAGCCCGCGAGGCAGCCAAGAGACCCAGTACTTC. The entire variable domain, with the rest obtained from reference TRBV13 and TRBJ2-5, is as follows: AAGVIQSPRHLIKEKRETATLKCYPIPRHDTVYWYQQGPGQDPQFLISFYEKMQSDKGSIPDRFSAQQFSDYHSELNMSSLELGDSALYFCASSPRGSQETQYFGPGTRLLVL.

The gene calls are TRBV9 and TRBJ2-1; possibly TRBD1 or TRBD2 for D (5 bases each). The CDR3 is 15 residues long. Trimming stripped 0 bases from V and 1 base from J, with 8 bases between. The V gene's germline CDR1 is SGDLS and CDR2 YYNGEE. The CDR3 DNA reads TGTGCCAGCAGCGTAGGAGGGGCGTCCTACAATGAGCAGTTCTTC. This translates into CASSVGGASYNEQFF.

The V gene is TRBV13, the J gene TRBJ2-5; 7 positions match TRBD1. This CDR3 spans 18 amino acids. Trimming removed 5 bases from V and 5 bases from J; junction bases left unmatched: 20. Germline V lookup: CDR1 PRHDT, CDR2 FYEKMQ (reference sequence). The DNA for the CDR3 is TGTGCCAGCAGCCCCAGACAGGGCAGGGCCCAACCTTTGGAGACCCAGTACTTC. Translating gives CASSPRQGRAQPLETQYF.

The V gene is TRBV6-5, the J gene TRBJ1-3, with D uncertain. Germline CDR1 reads MNHEY; CDR2 reads SVGAGI. V was shortened by 2 bases and J by 1 base, with 6 bases between the two germline ends. This CDR3 has 14 amino acids. The CDR3 protein is CASSYGGSGNTIYF. The CDR3 DNA reads as TGTGCCAGCAGTTACGGTGGGTCTGGAAACACCATATATTTT.

The chain is built from TRBV5-1 and TRBJ2-2; a weak D match, TRBD2 (5 bases). The CDR3 has 14 residues. The V gene's germline CDR1 is SGHRS and CDR2 YFSETQ. V was pared by 2 bases and J by 10 bases, with 15 bases between. The CDR3 region has the DNA TGCGCCAGCAGCTTCCGTCCTGGGAGAGAGGAGCTGTTTTTT. Protein product: CASSFRPGREELFF. The variable domain in full, with the rest retrieved from reference TRBV5-1 and TRBJ2-2, is KAGVTQTPRYLIKTRGQQVTLSCSPISGHRSVSWYQQTPGQGLQFLFEYFSETQRNKGNFPGRFSGRQFSNSRSEMNVSTLELGDSALYLCASSFRPGREELFFGEGSRLTVL.

The J gene is TRBJ1-4, the V gene TRBV5-6; perhaps TRBD1 as D (5 bases). Germline V CDR1 and CDR2: SGHDT, YYEEEE. V lost 5 bases, J lost 10 bases, and 18 bases lay in between. The CDR3 length is 14 residues. The CDR3 sequence is CASSPGTDVRKLFF. In DNA form, the CDR3 reads TGTGCCAGCAGTCCCGGGACGGACGTAAGAAAACTGTTTTTT.

This rearrangement joins TRBV5-8 to TRBJ1-5; 8 bases agree with TRBD1. V dropped 1 base and J dropped 1; count of bases not matched to a gene: 4. The germline V gene encodes CDR1 SGHTS and CDR2 YDEGEE. This CDR3 is 16 amino acids long. CDR3 loop: CASSLTGQGSNQPQHF. The DNA of the CDR3 is TGTGCCAGCAGCTTGACAGGACAGGGCAGCAATCAGCCCCAGCATTTT.

This chain uses TRBV2 with TRBJ1-3, with unresolved D. Germline V lookup: CDR1 SNHLY, CDR2 FYNNEI. V was cut by 7 bases and J by 4 bases, with 5 bases left in between. The CDR3 contains 11 residues. The CDR3 DNA follows: TGTGCCAGCATTGGGGGAAACACCATATATTTT. Translated, it gives CASIGGNTIYF.

The rearrangement joins TRBV11-2 to TRBJ1-2; 8 nucleotides line up with TRBD1. Germline V lookup: CDR1 SGHAT, CDR2 FQNNGV. This CDR3 comprises 16 residues. With V trimmed by 5 bases and J by 3 bases, 11 bases remained unmatched. The CDR3 region has the DNA TGTGCCAGCAGCGGCTTTGACAGGGGCCGACACTATGGCTACACCTTC. Its protein product is CASSGFDRGRHYGYTF.

The count of this clone is one. The chain recombines TRBV28 with TRBJ1-1; no firm D call. Germline CDR1 reads MDHEN; CDR2 reads SYDVKM. V lost 6 bases and J 1 base, leaving 9 bases between the germline ends. The CDR3 loop spans 13 amino acids. Here the CDR3 DNA reads TGTGCCAGCAGCCACCGACAGAACACTGAAGCTTTCTTT. Protein sequence: CASSHRQNTEAFF.

The count of this clone is one. The V gene is TRBV15, the J gene TRBJ2-3; D may be TRBD1 or TRBD2 (6 bases each). The CDR3 consists of 16 residues. Per germline, CDR1 LNHNV and CDR2 YYDKDF (reference sequence). The germline V and J ends were trimmed by 2 bases and 0 bases, with 12 bases remaining between them. The DNA of the CDR3 is TGTGCCACCAGCAGAATCCCGGGGGCTAGCACAGATACGCAGTATTTT. It is translated as CATSRIPGASTDTQYF.

This chain joins TRBV6-6 and TRBJ1-1; 7 bases are shared with TRBD1. The germline CDR1 and CDR2 sequences are MNHNY and SVGAGI (reference sequence). Trimming cost V 6 bases and J 5 bases; bases outside gene matches: 6. The CDR3 has 13 amino acids. CDR3 loop: CASRPNRGTEAFF. CDR3 nucleotide sequence: TGTGCCAGCAGACCTAACAGGGGTACTGAAGCTTTCTTT.

The chain couples TRBV9 to TRBJ1-6; perhaps TRBD1 as D (5 bases). Trimming stripped 0 bases from V and 7 bases from J, with 11 bases between. Germline-derived CDR1 and CDR2 are SGDLS and YYNGEE. There are 15 residues in the CDR3. The CDR3, as DNA: TGTGCCAGCAGCGTAGTGGGGGACGGGAATTCACCCCTCCACTTT. It is translated as CASSVVGDGNSPLHF.

The rearrangement joins TRBV2 to TRBJ2-3; the match to TRBD2 covers 9 bases. The CDR3 spans 15 residues. Germline CDR1 SNHLY, CDR2 FYNNEI. J lost 5 bases, V lost 3 bases, and 6 bases had no gene match. CDR3 protein: CASSDLAGKEDTQYF. The CDR3 DNA reads TGTGCCAGCAGTGATCTAGCGGGGAAGGAAGATACGCAGTATTTT. Filled out from reference TRBV2 and TRBJ2-3, the complete variable domain reads EPEVTQTPSHQVTQMGQEVILRCVPISNHLYFYWYRQILGQKVEFLVSFYNNEISEKSEIFDDQFSVERPDGSNFTLKIRSTKLEDSAMYFCASSDLAGKEDTQYFGPGTRLTVL.

The V and J genes are TRBV11-2 and TRBJ1-6; no clear D. V was pared by 2 bases and J by 0 bases, with 11 bases between. CDR3 size: 17 residues. Germline V gives CDR1 SGHAT, CDR2 FQNNGV. The CDR3 sequence is CASSLRQTSSYNSPLHF. The CDR3 DNA reads TGTGCCAGCAGCTTACGGCAGACTAGCTCCTATAATTCACCCCTCCACTTT.

V gene TRBV30 combines with J gene TRBJ2-7; 7 bases agree with TRBD1. The J segment lost 5 bases and the V segment lost 8 bases, leaving 9 bases of the junction unmatched. This CDR3 has 12 residues. The V gene's germline CDR1 is GTSNPN and CDR2 SVGIG (reference sequence). This CDR3 is CAGTGDSHEQYF. The DNA of the CDR3 is TGTGCCGGAACAGGGGATAGCCACGAGCAGTACTTC.

J is TRBJ2-1 and V is TRBV6-5; 8 nucleotides align to TRBD1. Germline CDR1 and CDR2: MNHEY and SVGAGI. The CDR3 runs to 14 residues. Trimming cost V 6 bases and J 5 bases; bases outside gene matches: 6. CDR3 nucleotide sequence: TGTGCCAGCAGAAGGAACAGGGGGGACAATGAGCAGTTCTTC. It encodes CASRRNRGDNEQFF.

V usage is TRBV7-6 and J usage is TRBJ1-2; D is perhaps TRBD1 (6 bases). The V gene's germline CDR1 is SGHVS and CDR2 FNYEAQ. The CDR3 is 14 residues long. Between the trimmed V and J ends, which lost 4 bases and 4 bases, there was a span of 13 bases. CDR3 amino acids: CASSSPGQTYGYTF. CDR3 nucleotide sequence: TGTGCCAGCAGCTCCCCAGGACAGACCTATGGCTACACCTTC. The variable domain in full, with the rest retrieved from reference TRBV7-6 and TRBJ1-2, is GAGVSQSPRYKVTKRGQDVALRCDPISGHVSLYWYRQALGQGPEFLTYFNYEAQQDKSGLPNDRFSAERPEGSISTLTIQRTEQRDSAMYRCASSSPGQTYGYTFGSGTRLTVV.